There are a few counts of the clone carrying this T cell receptor (beta chain). Antigen specificity is unknown. This specimen belongs to a study of T-cell reconstitution after alpha-beta-depleted transplantation in children. The study, taken as a whole, reports: Newly made T cells mostly supplied T-cell counts and diversity one year after transplant. Several hundred graft clones that had expanded were reportedly the source of alpha-beta T cells about two months after transplant.

Unique molecular identifiers were built into the TCRbeta library. TCRdb re-called the PCR reads through MiXCR, storing one row per CDR3 protein. The table has approximately 210,000 distinct CDR3 sequences, under 20% seen once. Trimming cost V 0 bases and J 7 bases, with 17 bases left between them. CDR1 and CDR2 from the germline V gene are SGHDT and YYEEEE. The CDR3 has 16 residues. This TCR was recovered from a male patient between 2 and 10 years old who had a stem cell transplant for acute lymphoblastic leukemia, so the T cells may come from the graft donor. The chain links TRBV5-6 to TRBJ1-3; D not certain. The sample in question was PBMCs, mostly from graft donor cells, obtained 360 days after TCRalphabeta/CD19-depleted stem cell transplant. CDR3 residues: CASSLALAISGNTIYF. The CDR3 bases are TGTGCCAGCAGCTTGGCCTTGGCAATATCGGGGAACACCATATATTTT.